The subject of this entry is one TCR beta chain. These data belong to a study of blood T cell repertoires in COVID-19. Germline V CDR1 and CDR2: SGHNT, YYREEE (reference sequence). There are 14 residues in the CDR3. V was shortened by 1 base and J by 5 bases, with 10 bases between the two germline ends. Sequencing was performed with immunoSEQ multiplex PCR; in TCRdb, only in-frame clones are kept and a portion is missing. The table has under 200,000 clones, about 88% seen once. The chain employs TRBV5-4 and TRBJ1-5, with D possibly matching TRBD1 (6 bases). Input material: peripheral blood. The TCR comes from a man in his 60s with COVID-19, enrolled during active disease. The CDR3 spells CASSLLGGDQPQHF. In DNA, the CDR3 is TGTGCCAGCAGCTTGTTAGGGGGGGATCAGCCCCAGCATTTT.